A single sample gave rise to the 18 T cell receptor beta chains below, sequenced in a study of PD-1 blockade in classical Hodgkin lymphoma. As for time point: cycle 4 day 1 (C4D1), after more than 5 weeks of nivolumab. Every patient relapsed after autologous stem cell transplantation, and brentuximab vedotin exposure varied. The method was immunoSEQ multiplex PCR; TCRdb's version includes in-frame clones alone and lacks a portion of them. The sample yields approximately 100,000 clones, about 83% seen once. Sequences were derived from peripheral blood mononuclear cells (PBMCs), sampled before the fourth cycle of nivolumab. The receptors stem from a human donor with classical Hodgkin lymphoma.

The chain links TRBV6-5 to TRBJ1-3; D is ambiguous. Germline CDR1 reads MNHEY; CDR2 reads SVGAGI. Trimming pared 2 bases from V and 0 bases from J, leaving 2 bases between. CDR3 length: 13 residues. This chain's CDR3 is CASSYVSGNTIYF. The CDR3 nucleotides are TGTGCCAGCAGTTACGTCTCTGGAAACACCATATATTTT.

The chain uses TRBV7-3 and TRBJ1-2; perhaps TRBD1 as D (5 bases). Deletions cut 3 bases from V and 4 bases from J, with 18 bases between. CDR1 is SGHTA and CDR2 is FQGTGA in the germline V gene. The CDR3 is made up of 16 amino acids. CDR3 DNA sequence: TGTGCCAGCAGCTTCAACTCTAAGGGGTTGGGCTATGGCTACACCTTC. As protein: CASSFNSKGLGYGYTF.

V and J are TRBV19 and TRBJ1-2, with no clear D. V was cut by 3 bases and J by 8 bases, with 16 bases left in between. Germline V CDR1 and CDR2: LNHDA, SQIVND (reference sequence). This CDR3 has 14 amino acids. In DNA, the CDR3 is TGTGCCAGTAGTATTTCAGGAAGGGTTCGGGGCTACACCTTC. Its translation is CASSISGRVRGYTF.

The chain joins TRBV6-4 to TRBJ2-3, with TRBD2 matching 7 bases. This CDR3 has 14 residues. Germline CDR1 reads MRHNA; CDR2 reads SNTAGT. Trimming took 2 bases from V and 3 from J; bases not matched to a gene: 2. The CDR3 bases are TGTGCCAGCAGTGACAACGGGAGGACAGATACGCAGTATTTT. Encoded protein: CASSDNGRTDTQYF.

V and J are TRBV6-6 and TRBJ2-7; 8 bases agree with TRBD1. Trimming cost V 2 bases and J 11 bases; bases outside gene matches: 5. Germline CDR1 and CDR2: MNHNY and SVGAGI (reference sequence). The CDR3 consists of 12 residues. The CDR3 nucleotides read TGTGCCAGCAGTTACCCGACAGGGGATAAGTACTTC. Protein sequence: CASSYPTGDKYF.

The chain carries TRBV18 and TRBJ2-3; the D call may be TRBD1 or TRBD2 (5 bases each). V dropped 4 bases and J dropped 2 bases, with 7 bases sitting between them. The CDR3 has 13 residues. Germline CDR1 reads KGHSH; CDR2 reads LQKENI. CDR3 loop: CASSLGTTDTQYF. Written as DNA, the CDR3 is TGTGCCAGCTCACTCGGGACCACAGATACGCAGTATTTT.

This clone was observed a handful of times. The chain recombines TRBV7-3 with TRBJ2-2, with D hard to call. V lost 5 bases, J lost 6 bases, and 10 bases lay in between. CDR1 is SGHTA and CDR2 is FQGTGA in the germline V gene. The CDR3 covers 13 residues. The CDR3 bases are TGTGCCAGCAGCCCGAGGCAGGCCGGGGAGCTGTTTTTT. It yields the protein CASSPRQAGELFF. The whole variable domain, remainder taken from reference TRBV7-3 and TRBJ2-2, is GAGVSQTPSNKVTEKGKYVELRCDPISGHTALYWYRQSLGQGPEFLIYFQGTGAADDSGLPNDRFFAVRPEGSVSTLKIQRTERGDSAVYLCASSPRQAGELFFGEGSRLTVL.

The chain has TRBV5-1 and TRBJ2-7, with 7 bases aligning to TRBD2. Germline CDR1 SGHRS, CDR2 YFSETQ. CDR3 length equals 17 residues. V was pared by 0 bases and J by 1 base, with 10 bases of the junction left unmatched. This chain's CDR3 is CASSLEPRGESSYEQYF. In DNA form, the CDR3 reads TGCGCCAGCAGCTTGGAGCCCCGGGGGGAGTCTTCCTACGAGCAGTACTTC.

V and J are TRBV11-3 and TRBJ2-7; 10 bases match TRBD1. This CDR3 contains 13 residues. Germline assignment: CDR1 SGHNT and CDR2 YENEEA. V was pared by 5 bases and J by 7 bases, with 5 bases of the junction left unmatched. CDR3 nucleotide sequence: TGTGCCAGCAGCCCGGGACAGGGGTATGAGCAGTACTTC. This gives the protein CASSPGQGYEQYF.

The chain uses TRBV6-6 and TRBJ2-7; 7 nucleotides align to TRBD2. V lost 6 bases to trimming and J lost 3 bases; unmatched junction nucleotides: 2. The CDR3 spans 12 residues. Looked up from germline, CDR1 is MNHNY and CDR2 is SVGAGI (reference sequence). The CDR3 bases are TGTGCCAGCAGCTCGGGAGGCTACGAGCAGTACTTC. This codes for CASSSGGYEQYF.

This clone was seen a single time. V is TRBV9 and J is TRBJ1-1, with D possibly being TRBD1 (5 bases). Germline CDR1 and CDR2: SGDLS and YYNGEE. Trimming took off 4 bases at V and 4 bases at J, with 14 bases between the two ends. This CDR3 is built from 14 residues. The CDR3 DNA sequence: TGTGCCAGCAGCTCCTCCCAGGGTCCCACTGAAGCTTTCTTT. Translation gives CASSSSQGPTEAFF.

Concerning this clone: One end of the junction varies from germline; a read error may be responsible. The CDR3 DNA sequence: TGTGCCAGCAGCCTAGCTTTGGGACTAGTAAACGAGCAGTACTTC. The encoded protein is CASSLALGLVNEQYF. V is TRBV7-9 and J is TRBJ2-7; 8 bases match TRBD2. The CDR3 runs to 15 residues. Germline V gene sequence: CDR1 SEHNR, CDR2 FQNEAQ (reference sequence). Variable domain in full (rest from reference TRBV7-9 and TRBJ2-7): DTGVSQNPRHKITKRGQNVTFRCDPISEHNRLYWYRQTLGQGPEFLTYFQNEAQLEKSRLLSDRFSAERPKGSFSTLEIQRTEQGDSAMYLCASSLALGLVNEQYFGPGTRLTVT.

The chain carries TRBV11-3 and TRBJ2-3, with a possible D match to TRBD1 (6 bases). The CDR3 is 20 amino acids. Germline-derived CDR1 and CDR2 are SGHNT and YENEEA. Trimming took off 1 base at V and 0 bases at J, with 23 bases between the two ends. The CDR3 DNA follows: TGTGCCAGCAGCTTAGGAAATCACCCCGGGACACCTACTAGCACAGATACGCAGTATTTT. As protein: CASSLGNHPGTPTSTDTQYF. Full variable domain (missing parts from reference TRBV11-3 and TRBJ2-3): EAGVVQSPRYKIIEKKQPVAFWCNPISGHNTLYWYLQNLGQGPELLIRYENEEAVDDSQLPKDRFSAERLKGVDSTLKIQPAELGDSAVYLCASSLGNHPGTPTSTDTQYFGPGTRLTVL.

The CDR3 is CASSLQLTGKLLNTEAFF. In DNA, the CDR3 is TGCGCCAGCAGCTTGCAACTTACAGGGAAGTTACTGAACACTGAAGCTTTCTTT. The gene calls are TRBV5-1 and TRBJ1-1; D perhaps matches TRBD1 (6 bases). Trimming left V 1 base short and J 0 bases short, with 19 bases between. CDR3 size: 18 residues. In germline, CDR1 is SGHRS, CDR2 YFSETQ.

The chain is built from TRBV14 and TRBJ2-2; D is undetermined. The CDR3 is 15 amino acids. CDR1 and CDR2 (germline): SGHDN, FVKESK. V was shortened by 3 bases and J by 3 bases, with 11 bases between the two germline ends. CDR3 in DNA: TGTGCCAGCAGCCACCAGTCCTTTTACACCGGGGAGCTGTTTTTT. Encoded protein: CASSHQSFYTGELFF. The full variable domain, rest sourced from reference TRBV14 and TRBJ2-2, is EAGVTQFPSHSVIEKGQTVTLRCDPISGHDNLYWYRRVMGKEIKFLLHFVKESKQDESGMPNNRFLAERTGGTYSTLKVQPAELEDSGVYFCASSHQSFYTGELFFGEGSRLTVL.

The CDR3 spells CASSASDNTYNEQFF. In DNA, the CDR3 is TGTGCCAGCAGCGCTTCGGACAACACCTACAATGAGCAGTTCTTC. This rearrangement joins TRBV9 to TRBJ2-1; TRBD1 is a possible D gene (5 bases). The V end lost 3 bases, the J end lost 2 bases, and 12 bases lay between the germline ends. Germline V gene lookup returns CDR1 SGDLS and CDR2 YYNGEE. The CDR3 runs 15 residues. Supplemented by reference TRBV9 and TRBJ2-1, the full variable domain reads DSGVTQTPKHLITATGQRVTLRCSPRSGDLSVYWYQQSLDQGLQFLIQYYNGEERAKGNILERFSAQQFPDLHSELNLSSLELGDSALYFCASSASDNTYNEQFFGPGTRLTVL.

This clone was picked up one time. The chain employs TRBV12-5 and TRBJ2-2, with 7 bases fitting TRBD2. The CDR3 consists of 14 residues. The V segment lost 2 bases and the J segment 5 bases; nucleotides outside the gene matches: 2. The germline V gene encodes CDR1 LGHNT and CDR2 FRNRAP. CDR3 sequence reads: CASGLIGGTGELFF. CDR3 DNA: TGTGCTAGTGGTTTGATCGGGGGGACCGGGGAGCTGTTTTTT. The full variable domain, completed using reference TRBV12-5 and TRBJ2-2, is DARVTQTPRHKVTEMGQEVTMRCQPILGHNTVFWYRQTMMQGLELLAYFRNRAPLDDSGMPKDRFSAEMPDATLATLKIQPSEPRDSAVYFCASGLIGGTGELFFGEGSRLTVL.

The V call is TRBV11-3, the J call TRBJ2-2; TRBD2 agrees at 13 bases. CDR1 is SGHNT, CDR2 YENEEA, per germline. The CDR3 consists of 15 residues. V gave up 5 bases and J gave up 5 bases; unmatched junction bases: 2. CDR3: CASSRTSGRTGELFF. The CDR3 DNA reads TGTGCCAGCAGCCGGACTAGCGGGAGAACCGGGGAGCTGTTTTTT.